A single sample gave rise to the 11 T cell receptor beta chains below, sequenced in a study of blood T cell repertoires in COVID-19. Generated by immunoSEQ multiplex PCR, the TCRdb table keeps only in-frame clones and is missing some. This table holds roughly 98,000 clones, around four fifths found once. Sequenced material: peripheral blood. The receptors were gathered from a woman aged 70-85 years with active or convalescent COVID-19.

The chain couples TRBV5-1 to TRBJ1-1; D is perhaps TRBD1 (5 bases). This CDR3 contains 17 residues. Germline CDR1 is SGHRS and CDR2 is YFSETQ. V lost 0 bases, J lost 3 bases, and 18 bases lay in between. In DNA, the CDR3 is TGCGCCAGCAGCTTGGGGAGGGGCCGCCGGGGGGACACTGAAGCTTTCTTT. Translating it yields CASSLGRGRRGDTEAFF.

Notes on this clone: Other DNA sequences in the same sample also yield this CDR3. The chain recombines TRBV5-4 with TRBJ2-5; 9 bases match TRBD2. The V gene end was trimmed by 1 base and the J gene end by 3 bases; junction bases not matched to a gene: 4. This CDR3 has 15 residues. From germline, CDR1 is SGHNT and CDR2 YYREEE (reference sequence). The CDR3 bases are TGTGCCAGCAGCTTGCGGCGGGGGGGCGAAGAGACCCAGTACTTC. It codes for CASSLRRGGEETQYF.

The chain's CDR3 is CASSAQPGTNYNQETQYF. CDR3 DNA: TGTGCCAGCAGCGCCCAACCCGGGACTAACTACAATCAAGAGACCCAGTACTTC. This chain links TRBV7-8 with TRBJ2-5; 7 bases are shared with TRBD2. The trim removed 5 bases at V and 2 bases at J, leaving 17 bases unmatched. Germline CDR1 SGHVS, CDR2 FQNEAQ. The CDR3 spans 18 residues.

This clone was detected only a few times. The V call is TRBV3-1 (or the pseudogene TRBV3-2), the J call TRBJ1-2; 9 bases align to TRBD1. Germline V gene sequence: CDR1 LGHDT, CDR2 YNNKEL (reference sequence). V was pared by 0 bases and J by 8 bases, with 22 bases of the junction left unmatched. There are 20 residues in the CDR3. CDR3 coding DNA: TGTGCCAGCAGCCAAGACCCTTCTAGCAATTTTGGACAGGGGAAGAGGGGCTACACCTTC. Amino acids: CASSQDPSSNFGQGKRGYTF.

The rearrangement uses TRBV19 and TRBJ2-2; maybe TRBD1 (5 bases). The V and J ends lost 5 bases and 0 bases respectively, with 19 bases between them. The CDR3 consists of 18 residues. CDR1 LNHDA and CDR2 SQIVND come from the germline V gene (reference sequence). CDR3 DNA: TGTGCCAGTAGTCACAAAACCTCCAGGGCTACGAACACCGGGGAGCTGTTTTTT. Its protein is CASSHKTSRATNTGELFF.

This CDR3 reads CASSEPDSPFDEQYF. The DNA of the CDR3 is TGTGCCAGCAGTGAACCGGACAGCCCGTTTGACGAGCAGTACTTC. The J gene is TRBJ2-7, the V gene TRBV25-1, with D perhaps TRBD1 (6 bases). This CDR3 comprises 15 residues. The germline V and J ends were trimmed by 2 bases and 5 bases, with 16 bases remaining between them. Per germline, CDR1 MGHDK and CDR2 SYGVNS.

CDR3 loop: CASSLGATSGNTIYF. CDR3 nucleotide sequence: TGCGCCAGCAGCTTGGGGGCAACAAGTGGAAACACCATATATTTT. V is TRBV5-1 and J is TRBJ1-3; D is ambiguous. Germline V lookup: CDR1 SGHRS, CDR2 YFSETQ. V was trimmed by 0 bases and J by 3 bases, leaving 10 bases between them. The CDR3 is 15 amino acids.

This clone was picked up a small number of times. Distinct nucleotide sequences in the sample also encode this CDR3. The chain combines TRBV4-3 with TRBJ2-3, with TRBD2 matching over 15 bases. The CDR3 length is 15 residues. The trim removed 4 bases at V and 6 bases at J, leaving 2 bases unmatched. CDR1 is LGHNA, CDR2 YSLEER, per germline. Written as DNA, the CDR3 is TGCGCCAGCAGCCGGACTAGCGGGGGGGCTGATACGCAGTATTTT. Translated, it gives CASSRTSGGADTQYF.

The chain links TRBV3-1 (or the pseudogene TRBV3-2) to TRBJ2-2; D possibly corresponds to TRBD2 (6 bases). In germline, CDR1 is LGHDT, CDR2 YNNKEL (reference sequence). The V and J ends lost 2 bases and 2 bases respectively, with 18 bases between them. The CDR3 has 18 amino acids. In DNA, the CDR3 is TGTGCCAGCAGCCAAAAAATTCTAGCGCAGATTAACACCGGGGAGCTGTTTTTT. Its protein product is CASSQKILAQINTGELFF.

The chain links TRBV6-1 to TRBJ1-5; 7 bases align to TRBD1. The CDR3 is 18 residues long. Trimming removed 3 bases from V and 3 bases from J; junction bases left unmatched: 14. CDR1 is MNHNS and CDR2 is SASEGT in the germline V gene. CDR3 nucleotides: TGTGCCAGCAGTGATTTTAAGGGGGCCCACTATAACAATCAGCCCCAGCATTTT. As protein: CASSDFKGAHYNNQPQHF.

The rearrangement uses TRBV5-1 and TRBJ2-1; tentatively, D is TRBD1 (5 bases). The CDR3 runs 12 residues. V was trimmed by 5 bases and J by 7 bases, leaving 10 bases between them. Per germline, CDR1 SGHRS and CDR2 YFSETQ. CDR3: CASRLTENEQFF. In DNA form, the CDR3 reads TGCGCCAGCAGGTTGACAGAAAATGAGCAGTTCTTC. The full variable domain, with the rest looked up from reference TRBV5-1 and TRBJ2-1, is KAGVTQTPRYLIKTRGQQVTLSCSPISGHRSVSWYQQTPGQGLQFLFEYFSETQRNKGNFPGRFSGRQFSNSRSEMNVSTLELGDSALYLCASRLTENEQFFGPGTRLTVL.